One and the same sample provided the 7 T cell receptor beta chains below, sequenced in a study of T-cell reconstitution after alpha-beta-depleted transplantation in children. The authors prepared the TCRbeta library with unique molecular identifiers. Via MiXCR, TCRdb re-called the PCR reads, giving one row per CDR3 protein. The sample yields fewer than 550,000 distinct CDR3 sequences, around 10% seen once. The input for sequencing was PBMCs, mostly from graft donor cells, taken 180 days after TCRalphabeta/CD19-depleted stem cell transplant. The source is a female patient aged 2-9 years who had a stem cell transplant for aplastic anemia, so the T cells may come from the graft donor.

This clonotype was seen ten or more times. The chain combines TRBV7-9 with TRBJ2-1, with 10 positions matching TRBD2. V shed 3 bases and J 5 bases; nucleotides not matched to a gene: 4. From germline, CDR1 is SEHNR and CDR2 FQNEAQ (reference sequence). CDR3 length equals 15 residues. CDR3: CASSLRTSGHNEQFF. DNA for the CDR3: TGTGCCAGCAGCTTGCGGACTAGCGGTCACAATGAGCAGTTCTTC. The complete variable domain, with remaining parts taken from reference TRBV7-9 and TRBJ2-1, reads DTGVSQNPRHKITKRGQNVTFRCDPISEHNRLYWYRQTLGQGPEFLTYFQNEAQLEKSRLLSDRFSAERPKGSFSTLEIQRTEQGDSAMYLCASSLRTSGHNEQFFGPGTRLTVL.

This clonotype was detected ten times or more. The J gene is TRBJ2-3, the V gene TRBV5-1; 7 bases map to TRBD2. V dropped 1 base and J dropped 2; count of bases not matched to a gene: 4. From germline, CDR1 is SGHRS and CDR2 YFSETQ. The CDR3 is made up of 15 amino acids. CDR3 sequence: CASSLNRGDTDTQYF. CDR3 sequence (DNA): TGCGCCAGCAGCTTGAACCGGGGGGACACAGATACGCAGTATTTT.

The CDR3 coding sequence is TGTGCCAGCAGCCGGACAGGGACAAGCACAGATACGCAGTATTTT. Residues: CASSRTGTSTDTQYF. This chain links TRBV7-9 with TRBJ2-3; 8 positions agree with TRBD1. CDR1 and CDR2 from the germline V gene are SEHNR and FQNEAQ (reference sequence). With V trimmed by 5 bases and J by 0 bases, 4 bases remained unmatched. This CDR3 region has 15 residues.

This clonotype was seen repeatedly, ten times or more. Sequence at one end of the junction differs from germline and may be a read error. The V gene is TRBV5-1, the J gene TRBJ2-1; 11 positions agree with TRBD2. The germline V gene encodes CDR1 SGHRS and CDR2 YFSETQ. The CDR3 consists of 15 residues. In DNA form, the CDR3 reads TGTGCCAGCAGCTCGACTAGCGGGACCTACAATGAGCAGTTCTTC. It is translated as CASSSTSGTYNEQFF.

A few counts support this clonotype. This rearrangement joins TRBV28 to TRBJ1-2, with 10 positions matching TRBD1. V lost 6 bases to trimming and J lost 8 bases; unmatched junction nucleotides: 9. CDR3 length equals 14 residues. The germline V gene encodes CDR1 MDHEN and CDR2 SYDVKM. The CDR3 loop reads CASRTTGGRFGYTF. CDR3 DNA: TGTGCCAGCAGGACGACAGGGGGCCGGTTCGGCTACACCTTC.

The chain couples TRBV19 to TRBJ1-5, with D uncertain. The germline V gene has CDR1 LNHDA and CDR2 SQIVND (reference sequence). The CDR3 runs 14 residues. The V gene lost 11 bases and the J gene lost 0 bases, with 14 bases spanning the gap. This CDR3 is CAPPQAGSNQPQHF. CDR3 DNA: TGTGCCCCCCCCCAGGCGGGTAGCAATCAGCCCCAGCATTTT.

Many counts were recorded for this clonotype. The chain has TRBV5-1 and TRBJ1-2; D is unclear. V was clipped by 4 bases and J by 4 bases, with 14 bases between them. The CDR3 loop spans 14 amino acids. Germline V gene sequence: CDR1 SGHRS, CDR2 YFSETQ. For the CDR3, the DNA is TGCGCCAGCAGCCCGGACCTTCGGGGCTATGGCTACACCTTC. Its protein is CASSPDLRGYGYTF.